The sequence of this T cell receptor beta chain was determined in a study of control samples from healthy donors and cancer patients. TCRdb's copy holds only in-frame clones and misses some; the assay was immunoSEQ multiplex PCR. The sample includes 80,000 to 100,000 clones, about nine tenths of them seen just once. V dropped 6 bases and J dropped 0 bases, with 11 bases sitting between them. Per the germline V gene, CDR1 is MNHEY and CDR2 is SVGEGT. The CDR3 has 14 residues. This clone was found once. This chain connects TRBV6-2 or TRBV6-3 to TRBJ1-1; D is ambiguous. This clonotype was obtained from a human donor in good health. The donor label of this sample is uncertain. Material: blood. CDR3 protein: CASSPDGVNTEAFF. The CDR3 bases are TGTGCCAGCAGCCCCGACGGGGTGAACACTGAAGCTTTCTTT.